The clone carrying this T cell receptor (beta chain) occurred a few times. The sample belongs to a study of T-cell memory formation after mild COVID-19. TCRdb independently ran MiXCR on the 5' RACE reads; one entry per CDR3 protein. The sample includes 500,000 to 550,000 distinct CDR3 sequences, about a fifth seen only once; the top ten take approximately 13%. Per germline, CDR1 SNHLY and CDR2 FYNNEI. The V end was cut by 4 bases, the J end by 4 bases, with 10 bases between. The CDR3 has 13 residues. This chain connects TRBV2 to TRBJ1-2; TRBD1 is a possible D gene (5 bases). Input material: PBMCs or a T cell subset sorted from them (not recorded which). The sequence was collected from an adult woman who had mild COVID-19 (a few samples of this study predate the infection). Cell type and time point are not known. The CDR3 loop reads CASSVGGRYGYTF. The CDR3 nucleotides are TGTGCCAGCAGTGTTGGGGGTCGCTATGGCTACACCTTC.